This TCR beta chain was observed in a study of blood T cell repertoires in COVID-19. Overall study context: Samples came from the United States, Italy and Spain, spanning acute and convalescent COVID-19. Sources were T cells, B-cell-depleted T cells, or PBMCs; the material itself was cDNA or gDNA.

The V and J ends lost 2 bases and 7 bases respectively, with 20 bases between them. The CDR3 length is 17 residues. Germline-derived CDR1 and CDR2 are KGHDR and SFDVKD. Authors' processing steps: Estimated nucleated cell counts came from reference gene primer amplification. The table came from immunoSEQ multiplex PCR; TCRdb's copy has only in-frame clones and leaves some out. D and trimming were read from the DNA, whereas the V and J calls and clone size are those reported in that table. Of about 83,000 clones in the sample, just over 85% were seen once. The sequenced sample was peripheral blood. This sequence was found in a human donor in a cohort sampled during active COVID-19. This chain connects TRBV24-1 to TRBJ2-1; possibly TRBD1 for D (5 bases). The CDR3 loop is CATSDSSLPWGPNEQFF. The CDR3 nucleotides are TGTGCCACCAGTGATTCGTCCCTCCCTTGGGGCCCTAATGAGCAGTTCTTC.